This record looks at one TCR beta chain sequence and its context. The data were taken from a study of blood T cell repertoires in COVID-19. The data were produced by immunoSEQ multiplex PCR, yet TCRdb's version contains in-frame clones alone and is incomplete. The data show 170,000 or so clones, with around 87% seen just once and roughly 0.53% held by the top ten. This CDR3 is 14 amino acids long. CDR1 is SEHNR, CDR2 FQNEAQ, per germline (reference sequence). V was cut by 4 bases and J by 4 bases, with 8 bases left in between. The chain uses TRBV7-9 and TRBJ1-6; D not resolved. This receptor was identified in a man aged 55-75 years with COVID-19, enrolled during active disease. Sequences were obtained from peripheral blood. CDR3 in DNA: TGTGCCAGCAGCTCATGGAGATATAATTCACCCCTCCACTTT. Amino acids: CASSSWRYNSPLHF.